This is a list of T cell receptor beta chains from one sample in a study of shared clonotypes between healthy human individuals. Here immunoSEQ multiplex PCR was the method, and the copy in TCRdb shows in-frame clones only, minus some. This repertoire shows roughly 380,000 clones, 96% found once; its top ten account for approximately 0.3%. The sequenced sample was memory CD8+ T cells sorted from blood. All receptors derive from a man aged 30-40 years in good health. Both conserved end residues are part of each CDR3.

CDR3aa	v_gene	j_gene
CSWRGGRTDTQYF	TRBV29-1	TRBJ2-3
CASSLVIGSGYGYTF	TRBV11-2	TRBJ1-2
CASSLASSGNNEQFF	TRBV7-9	TRBJ2-1
CASSLSPGQETQYF	TRBV28	TRBJ2-5
CASSLGVGEGTDTQYF	TRBV5-4	TRBJ2-3
CASSLGSQTYEQYF	TRBV6-5	TRBJ2-7
CASSLGPGQETQYF	TRBV5-1	TRBJ2-5
CASSASGTGINEQFF	TRBV19	TRBJ2-1
CASSTGLAGETQYF	TRBV7-9	TRBJ2-5
CAIRTFRWQYF	TRBV7-5	TRBJ2-7
CASSSGYRGLGFF	TRBV28	TRBJ2-1
CASPGVVGANTGELFF	TRBV7-9	TRBJ2-2
CASSRGTGYEKLFF	TRBV6-5	TRBJ1-4
CASSESGRSYEQYF	TRBV9	TRBJ2-7
CASGLQGGYTF	TRBV12-5	TRBJ1-2
CAISESQGHGYTF	TRBV10-3	TRBJ1-2
CATRGLADTQYF	TRBV15	TRBJ2-3
CASSLLAGSYEQYF	TRBV27	TRBJ2-7
CASSYDTSGRGETQYF	TRBV4-2	TRBJ2-5
CASSQDGGEQYF	TRBV4-1	TRBJ2-7
CSVGGTDGYQPQHF	TRBV29-1	TRBJ1-5
CASSYSPTGSGNTIYF	TRBV6-5	TRBJ1-3
CASSQEGILNTGELFF	TRBV4-1	TRBJ2-2
CASSHGLAKIQETQYF	TRBV4-2	TRBJ2-5
CASSRGVPDTQYF	TRBV7-9	TRBJ2-3
CAISESNEQFF	TRBV10-3	TRBJ2-1
CAISSVGRNEQYF	TRBV10-3	TRBJ2-7
CASSPSTANTEAFF	TRBV18	TRBJ1-1
CASSDADHYTEAFF	TRBV9	TRBJ1-1
CATSRDQGYGYTF	TRBV15	TRBJ1-2
CASRLAGLAGGVGYNEQFF	TRBV12-2	TRBJ2-1
CASTGGADTQYF	TRBV5-6	TRBJ2-3
CASSVRGSRETQYF	TRBV2	TRBJ2-5
CAWSIRQVASTGELFF	TRBV30	TRBJ2-2
CASSLASGPSTDTQYF	TRBV5-1	TRBJ2-3
CASSYRGRGDPLEQYF	TRBV11-1	TRBJ2-7
CASSRVGSSTDTQYF	TRBV28	TRBJ2-3
CASSQASGRALNYEQYF	TRBV4-1	TRBJ2-7
CASSTQTGFLSGANVLTF	TRBV5-4	TRBJ2-6
CASSWSADTQYF	TRBV7-2	TRBJ2-3
CASRFFGLAVLQETQYF	TRBV7-2	TRBJ2-5
CAISESGHNQPQHF	TRBV10-3	TRBJ1-5
CASSPGHRGDYGYTF	TRBV7-9	TRBJ1-2
CASSTGLAYEQYF	TRBV11-2	TRBJ2-7
CASSSRRTDTQYF	TRBV7-2	TRBJ2-3
CASSLYRFQETQYF	TRBV28	TRBJ2-5
CASRNPQETQYF	TRBV2	TRBJ2-5
CASSSLLAGEGADTQYF	TRBV5-4	TRBJ2-3
CASSGTGELFF	TRBV19	TRBJ2-2
CASSLAPGGRETQYF	TRBV7-2	TRBJ2-5
CASSQVGGGRPYEQYF	TRBV4-1	TRBJ2-7
CASSLWAGGGYNEQFF	TRBV7-3	TRBJ2-1
CASSTRLAHEQYF	TRBV27	TRBJ2-7
CASSFVGSGNTIYF	TRBV28	TRBJ1-3
CASQFGPGYGYTF	TRBV6-5	TRBJ1-2
CASSLAGGGNEQFF	TRBV4-1	TRBJ2-1
CASSLDGEQFF	TRBV5-1	TRBJ2-1
CASSLAPLDTQYF	TRBV5-8	TRBJ2-3
CASSLDGDYEQYF	TRBV5-1	TRBJ2-7